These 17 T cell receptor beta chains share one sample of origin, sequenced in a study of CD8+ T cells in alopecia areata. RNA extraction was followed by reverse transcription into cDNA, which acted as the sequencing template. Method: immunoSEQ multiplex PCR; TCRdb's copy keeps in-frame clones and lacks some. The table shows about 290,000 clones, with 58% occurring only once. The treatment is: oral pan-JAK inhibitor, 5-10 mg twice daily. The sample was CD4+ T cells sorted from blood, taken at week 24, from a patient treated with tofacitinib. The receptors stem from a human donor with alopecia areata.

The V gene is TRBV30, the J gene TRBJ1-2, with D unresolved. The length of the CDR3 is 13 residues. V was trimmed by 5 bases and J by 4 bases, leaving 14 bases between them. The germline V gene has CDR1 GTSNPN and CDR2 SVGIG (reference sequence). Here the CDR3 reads CAWGKGRGYGYTF. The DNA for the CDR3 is TGTGCCTGGGGGAAGGGCCGGGGCTATGGCTACACCTTC.

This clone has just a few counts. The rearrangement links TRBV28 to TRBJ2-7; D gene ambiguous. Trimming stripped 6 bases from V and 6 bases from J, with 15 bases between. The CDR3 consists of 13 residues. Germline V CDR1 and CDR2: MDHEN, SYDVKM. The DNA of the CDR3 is TGTGCCAGCAGCCCCGTCAACCTCGGCGAGCAGTACTTC. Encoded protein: CASSPVNLGEQYF.

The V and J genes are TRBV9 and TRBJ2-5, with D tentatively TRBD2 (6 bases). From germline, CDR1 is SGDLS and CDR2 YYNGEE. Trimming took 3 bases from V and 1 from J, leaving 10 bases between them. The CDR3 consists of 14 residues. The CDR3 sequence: CASSELAFQETQYF. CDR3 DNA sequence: TGTGCCAGCAGCGAACTAGCCTTCCAAGAGACCCAGTACTTC.

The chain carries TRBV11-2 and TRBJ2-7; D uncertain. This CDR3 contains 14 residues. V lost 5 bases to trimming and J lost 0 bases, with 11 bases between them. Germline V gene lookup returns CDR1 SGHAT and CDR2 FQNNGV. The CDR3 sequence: CASSQTADSYEQYF. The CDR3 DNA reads TGTGCCAGCAGCCAAACAGCTGACTCCTACGAGCAGTACTTC.

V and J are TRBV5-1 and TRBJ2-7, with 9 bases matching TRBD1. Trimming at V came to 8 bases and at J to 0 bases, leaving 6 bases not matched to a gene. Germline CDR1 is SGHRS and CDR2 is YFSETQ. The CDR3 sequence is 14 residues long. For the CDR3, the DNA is TGCGCCAGTATCCCGGGACAGGGCTCCTACGAGCAGTACTTC. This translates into CASIPGQGSYEQYF.

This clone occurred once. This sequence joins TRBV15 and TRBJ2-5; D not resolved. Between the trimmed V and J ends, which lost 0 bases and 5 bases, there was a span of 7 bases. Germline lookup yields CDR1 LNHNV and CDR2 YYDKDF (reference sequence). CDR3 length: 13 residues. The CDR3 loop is CATSREPAETQYF. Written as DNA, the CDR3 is TGTGCCACCAGCAGAGAGCCCGCGGAGACCCAGTACTTC.

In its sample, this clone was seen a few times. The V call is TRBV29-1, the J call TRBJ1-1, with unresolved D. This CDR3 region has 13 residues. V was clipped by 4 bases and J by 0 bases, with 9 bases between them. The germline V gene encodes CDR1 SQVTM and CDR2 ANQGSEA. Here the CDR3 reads CSVGLRLNTEAFF. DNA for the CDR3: TGCAGCGTTGGGCTCCGGCTGAACACTGAAGCTTTCTTT.

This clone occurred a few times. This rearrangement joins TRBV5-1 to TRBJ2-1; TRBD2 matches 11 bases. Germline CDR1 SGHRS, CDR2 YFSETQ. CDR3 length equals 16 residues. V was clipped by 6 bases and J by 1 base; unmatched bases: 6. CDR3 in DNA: TGCGCCAGCACCCGACTAGCGGGGACTTCCTACAATGAGCAGTTCTTC. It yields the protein CASTRLAGTSYNEQFF.

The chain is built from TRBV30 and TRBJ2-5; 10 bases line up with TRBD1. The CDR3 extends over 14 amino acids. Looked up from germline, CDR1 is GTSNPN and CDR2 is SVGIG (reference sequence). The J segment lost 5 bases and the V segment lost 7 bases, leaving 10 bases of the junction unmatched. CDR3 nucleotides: TGTGCCTCTCGGGACAGGGGTAGACGGGAGACCCAGTACTTC. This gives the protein CASRDRGRRETQYF. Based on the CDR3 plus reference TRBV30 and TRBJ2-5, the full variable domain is SQTIHQWPATLVQPVGSPLSLECTVEGTSNPNLYWYRQAAGRGLQLLFYSVGIGQISSEVPQNLSASRPQDRQFILSSKKLLLSDSGFYLCASRDRGRRETQYFGPGTRLLVL.

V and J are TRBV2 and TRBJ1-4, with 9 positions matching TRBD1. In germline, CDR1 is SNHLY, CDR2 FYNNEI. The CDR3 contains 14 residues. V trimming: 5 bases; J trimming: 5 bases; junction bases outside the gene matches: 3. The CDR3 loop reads CASSNGQGNEKLFF. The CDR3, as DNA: TGTGCCAGCAGTAACGGACAGGGGAATGAAAAACTGTTTTTT.

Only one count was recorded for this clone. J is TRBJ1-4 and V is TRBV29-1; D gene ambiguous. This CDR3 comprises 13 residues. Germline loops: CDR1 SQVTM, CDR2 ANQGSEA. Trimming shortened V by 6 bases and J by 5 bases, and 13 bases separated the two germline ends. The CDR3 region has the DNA TGCAGCGTAGGACGGGCGGAAAATGAAAAACTGTTTTTT. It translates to CSVGRAENEKLFF.

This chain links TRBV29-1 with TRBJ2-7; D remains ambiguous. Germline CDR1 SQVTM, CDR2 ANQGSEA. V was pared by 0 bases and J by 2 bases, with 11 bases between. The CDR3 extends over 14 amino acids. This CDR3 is CSVEESNGPYEQYF. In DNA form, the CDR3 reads TGCAGCGTTGAAGAATCCAACGGCCCCTACGAGCAGTACTTC.

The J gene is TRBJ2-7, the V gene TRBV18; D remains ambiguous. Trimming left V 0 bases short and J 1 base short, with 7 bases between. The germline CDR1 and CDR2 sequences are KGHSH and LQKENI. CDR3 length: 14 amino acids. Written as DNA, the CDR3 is TGTGCCAGCTCACCACCGGCAGGTTCCTACGAGCAGTACTTC. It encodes CASSPPAGSYEQYF.

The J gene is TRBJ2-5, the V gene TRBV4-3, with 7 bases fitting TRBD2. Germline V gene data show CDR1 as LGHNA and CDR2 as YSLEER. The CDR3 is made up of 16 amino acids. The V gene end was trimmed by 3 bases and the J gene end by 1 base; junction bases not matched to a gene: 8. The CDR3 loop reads CASSHSWGGFQETQYF. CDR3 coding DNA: TGCGCCAGCAGCCACTCGTGGGGGGGGTTCCAAGAGACCCAGTACTTC.

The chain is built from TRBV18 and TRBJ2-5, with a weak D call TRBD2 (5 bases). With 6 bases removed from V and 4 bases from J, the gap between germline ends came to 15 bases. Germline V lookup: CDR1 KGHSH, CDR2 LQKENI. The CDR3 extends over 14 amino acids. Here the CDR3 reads CASSQDSSGETQYF. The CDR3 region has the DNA TGTGCCAGCTCGCAGGACTCCTCGGGAGAGACCCAGTACTTC.

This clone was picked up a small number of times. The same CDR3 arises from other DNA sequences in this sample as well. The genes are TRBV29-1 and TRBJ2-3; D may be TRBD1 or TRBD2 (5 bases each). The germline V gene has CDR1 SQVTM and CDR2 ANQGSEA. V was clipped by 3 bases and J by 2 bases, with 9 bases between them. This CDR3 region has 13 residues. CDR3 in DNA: TGCAGCGTTGAGGGGCGGGTCACAGATACGCAGTATTTT. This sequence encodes CSVEGRVTDTQYF.

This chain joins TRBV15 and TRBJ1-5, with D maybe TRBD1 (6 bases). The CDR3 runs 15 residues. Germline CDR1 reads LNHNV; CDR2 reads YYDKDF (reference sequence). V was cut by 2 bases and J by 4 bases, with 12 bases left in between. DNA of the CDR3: TGTGCCACCAGCAGACTCGGGGACACAAATCAGCCCCAGCATTTT. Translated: CATSRLGDTNQPQHF.